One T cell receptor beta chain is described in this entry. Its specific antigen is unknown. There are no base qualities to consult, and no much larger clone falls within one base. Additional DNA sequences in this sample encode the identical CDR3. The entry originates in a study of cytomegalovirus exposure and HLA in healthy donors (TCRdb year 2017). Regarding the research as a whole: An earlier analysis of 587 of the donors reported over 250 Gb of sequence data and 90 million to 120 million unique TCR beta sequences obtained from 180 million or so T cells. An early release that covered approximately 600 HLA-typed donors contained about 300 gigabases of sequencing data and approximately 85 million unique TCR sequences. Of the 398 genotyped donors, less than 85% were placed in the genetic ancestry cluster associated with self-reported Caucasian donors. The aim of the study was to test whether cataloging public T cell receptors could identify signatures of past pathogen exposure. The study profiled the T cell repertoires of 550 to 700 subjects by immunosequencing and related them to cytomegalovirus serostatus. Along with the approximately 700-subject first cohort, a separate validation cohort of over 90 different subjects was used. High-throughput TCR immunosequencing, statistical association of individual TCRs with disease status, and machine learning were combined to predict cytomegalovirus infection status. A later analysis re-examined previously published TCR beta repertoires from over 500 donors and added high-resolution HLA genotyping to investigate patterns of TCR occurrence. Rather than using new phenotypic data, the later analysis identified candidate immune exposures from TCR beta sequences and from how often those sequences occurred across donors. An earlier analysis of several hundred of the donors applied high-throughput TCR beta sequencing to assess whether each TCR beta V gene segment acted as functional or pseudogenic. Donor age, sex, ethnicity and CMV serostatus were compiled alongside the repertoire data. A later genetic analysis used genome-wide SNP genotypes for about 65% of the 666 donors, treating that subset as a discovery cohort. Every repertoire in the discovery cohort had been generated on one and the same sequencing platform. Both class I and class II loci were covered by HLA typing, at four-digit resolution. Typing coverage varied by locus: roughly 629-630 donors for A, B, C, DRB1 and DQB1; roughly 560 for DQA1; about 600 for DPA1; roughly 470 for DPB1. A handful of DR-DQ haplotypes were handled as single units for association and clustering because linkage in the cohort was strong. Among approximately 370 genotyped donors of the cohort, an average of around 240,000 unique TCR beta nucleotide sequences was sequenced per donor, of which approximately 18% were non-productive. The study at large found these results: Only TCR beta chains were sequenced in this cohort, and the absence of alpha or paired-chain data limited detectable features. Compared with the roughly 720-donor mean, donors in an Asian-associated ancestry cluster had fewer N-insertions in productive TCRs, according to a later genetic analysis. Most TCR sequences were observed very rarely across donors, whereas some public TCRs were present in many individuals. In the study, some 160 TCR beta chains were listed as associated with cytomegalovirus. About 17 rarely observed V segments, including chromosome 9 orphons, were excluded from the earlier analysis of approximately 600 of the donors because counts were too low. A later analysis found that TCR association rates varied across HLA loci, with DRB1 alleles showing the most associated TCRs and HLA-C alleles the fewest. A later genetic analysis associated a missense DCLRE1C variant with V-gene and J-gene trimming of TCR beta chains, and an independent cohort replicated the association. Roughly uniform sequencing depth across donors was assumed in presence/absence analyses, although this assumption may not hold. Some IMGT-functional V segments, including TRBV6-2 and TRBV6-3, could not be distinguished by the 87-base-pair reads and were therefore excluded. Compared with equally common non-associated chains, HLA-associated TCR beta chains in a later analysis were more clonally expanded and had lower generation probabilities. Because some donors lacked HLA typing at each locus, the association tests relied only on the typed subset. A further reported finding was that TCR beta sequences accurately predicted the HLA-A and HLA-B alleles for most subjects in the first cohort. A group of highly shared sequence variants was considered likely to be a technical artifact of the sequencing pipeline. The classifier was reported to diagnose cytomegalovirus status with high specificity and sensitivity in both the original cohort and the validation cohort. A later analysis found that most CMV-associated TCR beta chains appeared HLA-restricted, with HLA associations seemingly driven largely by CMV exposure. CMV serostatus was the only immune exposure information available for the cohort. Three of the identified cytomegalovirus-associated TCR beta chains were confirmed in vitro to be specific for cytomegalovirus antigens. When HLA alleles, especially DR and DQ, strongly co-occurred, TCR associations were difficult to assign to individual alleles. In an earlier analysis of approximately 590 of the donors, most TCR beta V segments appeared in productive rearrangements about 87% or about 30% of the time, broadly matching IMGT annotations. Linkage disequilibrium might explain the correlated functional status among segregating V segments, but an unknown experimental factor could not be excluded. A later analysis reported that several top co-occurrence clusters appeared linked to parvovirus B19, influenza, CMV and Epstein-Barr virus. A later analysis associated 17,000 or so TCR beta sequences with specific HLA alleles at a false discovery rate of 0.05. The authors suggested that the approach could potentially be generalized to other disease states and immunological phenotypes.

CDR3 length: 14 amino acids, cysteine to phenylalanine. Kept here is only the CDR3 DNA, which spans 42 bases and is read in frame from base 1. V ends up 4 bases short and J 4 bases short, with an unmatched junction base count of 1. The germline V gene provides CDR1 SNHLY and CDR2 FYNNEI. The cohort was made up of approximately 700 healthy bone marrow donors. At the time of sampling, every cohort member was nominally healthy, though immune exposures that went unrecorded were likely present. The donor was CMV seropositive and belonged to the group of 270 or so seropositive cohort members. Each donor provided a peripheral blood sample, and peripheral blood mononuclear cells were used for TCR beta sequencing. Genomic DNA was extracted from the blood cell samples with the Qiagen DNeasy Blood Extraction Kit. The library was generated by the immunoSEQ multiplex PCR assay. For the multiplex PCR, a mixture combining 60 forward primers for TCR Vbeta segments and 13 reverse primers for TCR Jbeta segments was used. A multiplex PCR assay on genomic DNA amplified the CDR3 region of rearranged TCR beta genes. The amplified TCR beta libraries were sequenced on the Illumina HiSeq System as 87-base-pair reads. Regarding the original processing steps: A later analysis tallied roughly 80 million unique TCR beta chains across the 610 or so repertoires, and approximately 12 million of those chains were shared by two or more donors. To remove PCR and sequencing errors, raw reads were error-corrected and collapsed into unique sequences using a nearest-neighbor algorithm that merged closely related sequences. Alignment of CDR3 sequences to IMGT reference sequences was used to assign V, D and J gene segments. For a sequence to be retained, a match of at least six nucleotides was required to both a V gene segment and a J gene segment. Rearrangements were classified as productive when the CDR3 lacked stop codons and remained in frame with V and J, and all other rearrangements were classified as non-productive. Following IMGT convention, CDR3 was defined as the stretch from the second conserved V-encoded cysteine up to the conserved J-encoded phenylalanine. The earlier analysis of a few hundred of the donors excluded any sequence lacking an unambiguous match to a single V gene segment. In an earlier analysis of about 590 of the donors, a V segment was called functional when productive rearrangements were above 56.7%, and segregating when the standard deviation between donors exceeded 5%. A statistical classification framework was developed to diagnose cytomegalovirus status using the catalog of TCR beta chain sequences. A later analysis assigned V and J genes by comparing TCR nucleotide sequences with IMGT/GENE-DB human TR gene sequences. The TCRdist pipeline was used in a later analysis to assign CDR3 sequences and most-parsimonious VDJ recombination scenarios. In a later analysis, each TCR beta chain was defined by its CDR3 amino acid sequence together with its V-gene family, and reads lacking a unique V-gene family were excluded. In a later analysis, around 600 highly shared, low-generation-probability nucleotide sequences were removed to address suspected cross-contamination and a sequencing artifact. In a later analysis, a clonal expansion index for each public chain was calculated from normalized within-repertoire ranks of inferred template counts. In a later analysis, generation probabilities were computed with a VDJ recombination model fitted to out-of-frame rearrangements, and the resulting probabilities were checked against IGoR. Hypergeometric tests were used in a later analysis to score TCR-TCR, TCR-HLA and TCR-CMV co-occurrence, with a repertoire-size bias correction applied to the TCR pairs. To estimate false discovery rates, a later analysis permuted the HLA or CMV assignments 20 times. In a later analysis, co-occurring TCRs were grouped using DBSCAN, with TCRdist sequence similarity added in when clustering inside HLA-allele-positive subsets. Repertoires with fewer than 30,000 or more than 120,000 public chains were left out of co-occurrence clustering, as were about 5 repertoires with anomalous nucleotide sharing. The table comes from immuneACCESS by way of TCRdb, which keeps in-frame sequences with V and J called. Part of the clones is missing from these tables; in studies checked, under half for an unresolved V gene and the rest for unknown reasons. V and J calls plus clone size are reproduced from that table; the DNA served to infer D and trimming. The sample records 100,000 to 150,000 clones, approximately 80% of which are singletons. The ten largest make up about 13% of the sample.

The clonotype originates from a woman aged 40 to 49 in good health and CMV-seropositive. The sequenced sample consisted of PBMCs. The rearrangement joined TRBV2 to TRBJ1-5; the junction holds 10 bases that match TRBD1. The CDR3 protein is CASSGTGGNQPQHF. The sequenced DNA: TGTGCCAGCAGTGGGACAGGGGGAAATCAGCCCCAGCATTTT.